What follows is one T cell receptor beta chain and its context. These data are taken from a study of blood T cell repertoires in COVID-19. Study-wide context: The analysed material was cDNA or gDNA that came from T cells, B-cell-depleted T cells, or PBMCs.

V was cut by 7 bases and J by 1 base, with 12 bases left in between. This CDR3 spans 14 amino acids. CDR1 and CDR2 (germline): SGHKS, YYEKEE (reference sequence). The repertoire was sequenced with immunoSEQ multiplex PCR; TCRdb's copy has only in-frame clones and lacks some. The sample has 60,000 or so clones; 80% to 95% are singletons. J is TRBJ1-5 and V is TRBV5-5; weak D call: TRBD1 (6 bases). The TCR originated in a human donor with active COVID-19. The donor label of this sample is uncertain. The sample was peripheral blood. CDR3 amino acids: CASGVGHSNQPQHF. CDR3 DNA sequence: TGTGCCAGCGGCGTGGGACACAGCAATCAGCCCCAGCATTTT.